A single sample is the source of the 14 T cell receptor beta chains below, sequenced in a study of cytomegalovirus exposure and HLA in healthy donors. Vbeta (60) and Jbeta (13) primers were used in the PCR. The method was immunoSEQ multiplex PCR; TCRdb's version includes in-frame clones alone and lacks a portion of them. The data show 160,000 or so clones, about three quarters seen once. The sequenced sample consisted of PBMCs. These receptors all come from a woman aged 40 to 50 in good health and CMV-seronegative.

This sequence joins TRBV21-1 and TRBJ1-6; TRBD1, the table's D call, lacks a check against the DNA. TRBV21-1 is a known pseudogene. The CDR3 runs to 15 residues. CDR3 protein: CASRDRTGGCSPLHF. The CDR3 nucleotides read TGTGCCAGCAGGGATCGGACAGGGGGCTGTTCACCCCTCCACTTT.

This clone showed up just once. The V call is TRBV7-2, the J call TRBJ2-3, with TRBD2 identical over 9 bases. This CDR3 is built from 17 residues. Germline V gives CDR1 SGHTA, CDR2 FQGNSA. The J segment lost 2 bases and the V segment lost 5 bases, leaving 11 bases of the junction unmatched. The CDR3 nucleotides read TGTGCCAGCAGCCCTAGGTTATTAGCGGGGGACACAGATACGCAGTATTTT. Its protein is CASSPRLLAGDTDTQYF.

The rearrangement links TRBV28 to TRBJ1-2; possibly TRBD1 for D (6 bases). The CDR3 totals 13 residues. Germline V lookup: CDR1 MDHEN, CDR2 SYDVKM. V was cut by 5 bases and J by 5 bases, with 12 bases left in between. In DNA form, the CDR3 reads TGTGCCAGCAGTCGGACAGACCCTTATGGCTACACCTTC. Protein product: CASSRTDPYGYTF.

This clone appeared a few times. One end of the junction fails to match germline, which may point to a read error. This sequence joins TRBV5-1 and TRBJ2-4; D is uncertain. Germline assignment: CDR1 SGHRS and CDR2 YFSETQ. The CDR3 loop spans 13 amino acids. As DNA, the CDR3 is TGCGCCAGCAGCTTGGGAGCCCAAAACATTCAGTACTTC. This sequence encodes CASSLGAQNIQYF.

This clone was seen only a few times. The chain employs TRBV6-1 and TRBJ1-1; possible D gene TRBD1, 5 bases. The CDR3 totals 15 residues. Germline V gene data show CDR1 as MNHNS and CDR2 as SASEGT. V was cut by 11 bases and J by 2 bases, with 21 bases left in between. As DNA, the CDR3 is TGTGCCTCCACCCCAGCAGGGCCCAAAAACACTGAAGCTTTCTTT. Residues: CASTPAGPKNTEAFF.

The genes are TRBV7-9 and TRBJ2-1; the D gene is possibly TRBD2 (7 bases). Germline lookup yields CDR1 SEHNR and CDR2 FQNEAQ (reference sequence). CDR3 size: 14 residues. Trimming removed 7 bases from V and 6 bases from J, with 16 bases in between. Here the CDR3 DNA reads TGTGCCAGCACCTATGGGGGGGCGAGCAATGAGCAGTTCTTC. Encoded protein: CASTYGGASNEQFF.

The V and J genes are TRBV7-9 and TRBJ2-5, with 15 bases aligning to TRBD2. The V segment lost 4 bases and the J segment 5 bases; nucleotides outside the gene matches: 8. Germline CDR1 is SEHNR and CDR2 is FQNEAQ (reference sequence). The CDR3 is 17 amino acids. CDR3 coding DNA: TGTGCCAGCAGCTCCCCGGGGACTAGCGGGGGGCTGGAGACCCAGTACTTC. Its protein is CASSSPGTSGGLETQYF.

The rearrangement joins TRBV7-2 to TRBJ1-2, with 7 bases matching TRBD1. Unmatched junction bases numbered 10, after V lost 4 bases and J lost 8 bases. Germline V gene sequence: CDR1 SGHTA, CDR2 FQGNSA. The CDR3 has 14 residues. The CDR3 protein is CASSSETGPLGYTF. In DNA, the CDR3 is TGTGCCAGCAGCTCCGAGACAGGGCCTTTGGGCTACACCTTC.

The chain recombines TRBV6-1 with TRBJ2-5, with D perhaps TRBD2 (6 bases). CDR1 is MNHNS and CDR2 is SASEGT in the germline V gene. The V gene lost 5 bases and the J gene lost 1 base, with 14 bases spanning the gap. This CDR3 has 15 residues. The CDR3, as DNA: TGTGCCAGCAGTCCCGGGACGGGGGTCCAAGAGACCCAGTACTTC. As protein: CASSPGTGVQETQYF.

The V and J genes are TRBV7-9 and TRBJ2-3; 11 bases fit TRBD2. The ends lost 4 bases at V and 0 bases at J; junction bases unmatched: 6. This CDR3 spans 17 amino acids. Germline V gene lookup returns CDR1 SEHNR and CDR2 FQNEAQ (reference sequence). The CDR3 reads CASSSISGGASTDTQYF. The CDR3 nucleotides are TGTGCCAGCAGCTCCATTAGCGGGGGGGCGAGCACAGATACGCAGTATTTT.

The chain employs TRBV2 and TRBJ1-5, with 9 bases lining up with TRBD1. Germline values: CDR1 SNHLY, CDR2 FYNNEI. V dropped 2 bases and J dropped 5; count of bases not matched to a gene: 4. There are 15 residues in the CDR3. CDR3 region: CASSERTGGDQPQHF. The CDR3 nucleotides are TGTGCCAGCAGTGAACGAACAGGGGGCGATCAGCCCCAGCATTTT.

Comment on this clone: The junction departs from the called germline gene at one end, perhaps through a read error. This chain connects TRBV7-9 to TRBJ1-2, with D tentatively TRBD1 (6 bases). CDR3 size: 11 residues. From germline, CDR1 is SEHNR and CDR2 FQNEAQ (reference sequence). The CDR3: CSSRPTGGYTF. The CDR3 DNA sequence: TGTTCCAGCAGACCGACAGGTGGCTACACCTTC.

V and J are TRBV6-6 and TRBJ1-4; tentatively, D is TRBD1 (5 bases). This CDR3 has 16 amino acids. Trimming took 4 bases from V and 6 from J, leaving 18 bases between them. Germline CDR1 is MNHNY and CDR2 is SVGAGI (reference sequence). The CDR3 reads CASSSGLGTKYEKLFF. CDR3 coding DNA: TGTGCCAGCAGTTCAGGGTTAGGTACAAAGTATGAAAAACTGTTTTTT.

V usage is TRBV6-5 and J usage is TRBJ2-7; 7 bases map to TRBD1. Germline CDR1 reads MNHEY; CDR2 reads SVGAGI. After removal of 0 bases from V and 3 bases from J, the junction contained 8 bases not matched to a gene. The CDR3 consists of 16 residues. CDR3 in amino acids: CASSYSIGAGGYEQYF. For the CDR3, the DNA is TGTGCCAGCAGTTACTCGATTGGGGCAGGGGGCTACGAGCAGTACTTC.